The clone carrying this TCR beta chain showed up just once. The junction had 8 bases not matched to a gene; V was cut back by 0 bases and J by 8 bases. This CDR3 region has 16 residues. Per germline, CDR1 SGDLS and CDR2 YYNGEE. Assay: immunoSEQ multiplex PCR; the TCRdb copy retains only in-frame clones and omits some. The sample comprises approximately 160,000 clones, about three quarters of which are singletons, and about 7.8% rests with the top ten. This entry is derived from a study of blood T cell repertoires in COVID-19. Study information: Samples of COVID-19 (acute and convalescent) were obtained from the United States, Italy and Spain. The analysed material was cDNA or gDNA that came from T cells, B-cell-depleted T cells, or PBMCs.

This clonotype originated in a man in his 60s with acute or convalescent COVID-19. V usage is TRBV9 and J usage is TRBJ2-4; 10 nucleotides align to TRBD1. The sample was peripheral blood. The CDR3 sequence: CASSVVGQGDTDIQYF. CDR3 nucleotides: TGTGCCAGCAGCGTAGTAGGACAGGGGGATACGGACATTCAGTACTTC. Supplemented by reference TRBV9 and TRBJ2-4, the full variable domain reads DSGVTQTPKHLITATGQRVTLRCSPRSGDLSVYWYQQSLDQGLQFLIQYYNGEERAKGNILERFSAQQFPDLHSELNLSSLELGDSALYFCASSVVGQGDTDIQYFGAGTRLSVL.